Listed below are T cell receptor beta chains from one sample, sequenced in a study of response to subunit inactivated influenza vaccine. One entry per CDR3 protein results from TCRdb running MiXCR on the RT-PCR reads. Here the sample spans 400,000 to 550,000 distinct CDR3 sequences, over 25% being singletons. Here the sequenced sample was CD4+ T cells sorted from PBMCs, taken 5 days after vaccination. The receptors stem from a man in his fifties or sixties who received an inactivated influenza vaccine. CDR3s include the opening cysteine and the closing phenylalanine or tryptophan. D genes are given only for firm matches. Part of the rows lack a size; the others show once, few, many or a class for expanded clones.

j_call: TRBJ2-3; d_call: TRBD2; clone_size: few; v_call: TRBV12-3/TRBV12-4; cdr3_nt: TGTGCCAGCAGTTCACCGCTAGCGGCTCCCACAGATACGCAGTATTTT; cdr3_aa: CASSSPLAAPTDTQYF
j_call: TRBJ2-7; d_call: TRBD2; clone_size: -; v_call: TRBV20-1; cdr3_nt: TGCAGTGCCCGGGGACTACGGTCTAGGGAGCGGTACTTC; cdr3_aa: CSARGLRSRERYF
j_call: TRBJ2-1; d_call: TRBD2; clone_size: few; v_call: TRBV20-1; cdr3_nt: TGCAGCGCCGAGGAAGGACTAGCGGGCAATTACAATGAGCAGTTCTTC; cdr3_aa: CSAEEGLAGNYNEQFF
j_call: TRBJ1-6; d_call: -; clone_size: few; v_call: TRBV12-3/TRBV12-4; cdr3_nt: TGTGCCAGCAGTTTTGGGGGGACATTTAATTCACCCCTCCACTTT; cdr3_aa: CASSFGGTFNSPLHF
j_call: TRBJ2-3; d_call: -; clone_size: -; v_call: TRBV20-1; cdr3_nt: TGCAGTGCTAGAGGCCAGTCTCGGTATACGCAGTATTTT; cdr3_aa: CSARGQSRYTQYF
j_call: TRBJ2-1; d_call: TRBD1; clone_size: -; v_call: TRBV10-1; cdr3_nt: TGCGCCAGCAGTGAGGACAGGGGCTACGGGAATGAGCAGTTCTTC; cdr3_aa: CASSEDRGYGNEQFF
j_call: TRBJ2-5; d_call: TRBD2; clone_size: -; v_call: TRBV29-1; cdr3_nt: TGCAGCGTTTTAGGACTAGCGTATGAAGAGACCCAGTACTTC; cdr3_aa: CSVLGLAYEETQYF
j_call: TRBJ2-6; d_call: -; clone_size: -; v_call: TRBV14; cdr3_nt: TGTGCCAGCAGCCACTTTAGGGGCGGAGGTAGTGGGGCCAACGTCCTGACTTTC; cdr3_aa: CASSHFRGGGSGANVLTF
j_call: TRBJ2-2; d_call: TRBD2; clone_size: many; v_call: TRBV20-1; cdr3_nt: TGCAGTGCTGGTGGACTAGCGGGGGGGGAGCTGTTTTTT; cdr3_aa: CSAGGLAGGELFF
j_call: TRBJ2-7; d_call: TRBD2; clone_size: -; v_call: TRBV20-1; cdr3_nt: TGCAGTGCCAGCAGCCCTAGCGGGGGCTACGAGCAGTACTTC; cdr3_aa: CSASSPSGGYEQYF
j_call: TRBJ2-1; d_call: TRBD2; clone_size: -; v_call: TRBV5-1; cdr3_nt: TGCGCCAGCAGCGCCGGGACTAGCGGCGTCAATGAGCAGTTCTTC; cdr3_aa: CASSAGTSGVNEQFF
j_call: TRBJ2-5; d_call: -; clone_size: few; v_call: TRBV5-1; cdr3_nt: TGCGCCAGCACATCTACAGGGACTTTACAAGAGACCCAGTACTTC; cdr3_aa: CASTSTGTLQETQYF
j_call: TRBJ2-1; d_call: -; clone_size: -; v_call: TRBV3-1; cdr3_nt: TGTGCCAGCAGCCAAGATATTGGCCAGGGCGGCGATGAGCAGTTCTTC; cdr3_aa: CASSQDIGQGGDEQFF
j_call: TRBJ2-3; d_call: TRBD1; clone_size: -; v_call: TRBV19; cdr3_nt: TGTGCCAGTAGTAAACGGACAGGGGACACAGATACGCAGTATTTT; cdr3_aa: CASSKRTGDTDTQYF
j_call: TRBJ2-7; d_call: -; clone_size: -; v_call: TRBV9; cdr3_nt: TGTGCCAGCAGCGTAAAGTCGGGTTACGAGCAGTACTTC; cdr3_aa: CASSVKSGYEQYF
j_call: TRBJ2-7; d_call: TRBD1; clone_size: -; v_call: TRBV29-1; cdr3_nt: TGCAGCGTTGAAAGCGACAGGGGCCTTTACTACGAGCAGTACTTC; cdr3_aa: CSVESDRGLYYEQYF
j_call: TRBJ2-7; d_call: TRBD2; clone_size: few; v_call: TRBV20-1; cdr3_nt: TGCAGTGCTAGGGGGGTTAGCGGGAGGACCCCCTACGAGCAGTACTTC; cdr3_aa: CSARGVSGRTPYEQYF
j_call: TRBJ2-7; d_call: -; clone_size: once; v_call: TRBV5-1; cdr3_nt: TGCGCCAGCAGCCTATCGACCGGGACACGAACCTACGAGCAGTACTTC; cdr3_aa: CASSLSTGTRTYEQYF
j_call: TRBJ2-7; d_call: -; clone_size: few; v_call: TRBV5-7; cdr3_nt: TGTGCCAGCAGCTTGTGCAACGACCCATACTACGAGCAGTACTTC; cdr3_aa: CASSLCNDPYYEQYF
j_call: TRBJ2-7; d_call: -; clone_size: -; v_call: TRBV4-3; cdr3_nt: TGCGCCAGCAGCCACCGAATAGGGAACTCCTACGAGCAGTACTTC; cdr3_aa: CASSHRIGNSYEQYF
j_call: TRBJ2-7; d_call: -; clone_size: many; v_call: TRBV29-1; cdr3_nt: TGCAGCGCTGCGTCCGGTTACGAGCAGTACTTC; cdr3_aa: CSAASGYEQYF
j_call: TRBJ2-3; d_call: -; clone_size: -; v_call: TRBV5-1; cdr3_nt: TGCGCCAGCAGCTTGGTGGCAGGGTCAGATACGCAGTATTTT; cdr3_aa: CASSLVAGSDTQYF
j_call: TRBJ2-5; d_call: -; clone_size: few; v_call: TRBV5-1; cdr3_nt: TGCGCCAGCAGCTTGGAGGGGGGGCCGGAGACCCAGTACTTC; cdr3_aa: CASSLEGGPETQYF
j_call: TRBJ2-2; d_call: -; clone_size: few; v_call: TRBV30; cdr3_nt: TGTGCCTGGAGTGAGGTCAAAGGGGAGCTGTTTTTT; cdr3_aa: CAWSEVKGELFF
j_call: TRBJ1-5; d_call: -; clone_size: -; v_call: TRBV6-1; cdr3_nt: TGTGCCAGCAGACTCCAAGACAGCTATGATCAGCCCCAGCATTTT; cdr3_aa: CASRLQDSYDQPQHF
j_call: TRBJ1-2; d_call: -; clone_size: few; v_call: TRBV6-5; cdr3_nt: TGTGCCAGCAGTTCCACGCGGGGCGGAGGCTACACCTTC; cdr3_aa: CASSSTRGGGYTF
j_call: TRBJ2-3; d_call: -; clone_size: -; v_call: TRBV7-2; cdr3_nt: TGTGCCAGCAGCATACAGGGAGGAGATACGCAGTATTTT; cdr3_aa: CASSIQGGDTQYF
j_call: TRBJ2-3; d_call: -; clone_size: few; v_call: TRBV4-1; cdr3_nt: TGCGCCAGCAGCCAACGGGGGAACACAGATACGCAGTATTTT; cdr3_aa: CASSQRGNTDTQYF
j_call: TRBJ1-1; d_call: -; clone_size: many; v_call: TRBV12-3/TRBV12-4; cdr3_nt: TGTGCCAGCAGCAAGACAGCCCTTGAAGCTTTCTTT; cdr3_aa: CASSKTALEAFF
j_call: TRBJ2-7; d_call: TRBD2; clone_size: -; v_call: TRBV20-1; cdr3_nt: TGCAGTGCTAGCTCACTCCGGACTAGCGGGGTTGCCTACGAGCAGTACTTC; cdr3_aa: CSASSLRTSGVAYEQYF
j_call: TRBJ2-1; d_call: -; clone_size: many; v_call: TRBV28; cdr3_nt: TGTGCCAGCAGGCCCCTTCAGGGAACCGACTACAATGAGCAGTTCTTC; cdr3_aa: CASRPLQGTDYNEQFF
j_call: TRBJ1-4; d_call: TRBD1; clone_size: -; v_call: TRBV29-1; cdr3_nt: TGCAGCGTTCCTCGACAGGGCGCACTGTTTTTT; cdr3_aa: CSVPRQGALFF
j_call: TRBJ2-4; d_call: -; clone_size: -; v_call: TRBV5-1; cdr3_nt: TGCGCCAGCAGCTTGGACACAGTAGCCAAAAACATTCAGTACTTC; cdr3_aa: CASSLDTVAKNIQYF
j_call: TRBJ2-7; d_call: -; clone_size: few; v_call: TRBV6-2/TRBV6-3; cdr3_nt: TGTGCCAGCAGTTCCTCCGCCCACTACGAGCAGTACTTC; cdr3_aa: CASSSSAHYEQYF
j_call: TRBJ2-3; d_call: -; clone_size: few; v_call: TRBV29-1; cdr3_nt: TGCAGCGTTGAAAAGGCCGGGGCTGGCACAGATACGCAGTATTTT; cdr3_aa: CSVEKAGAGTDTQYF
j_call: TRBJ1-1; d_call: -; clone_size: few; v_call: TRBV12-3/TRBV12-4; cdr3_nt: TGTGCCAGCAGGGGACACTGGAACACTGAAGCTTTCTTT; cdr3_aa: CASRGHWNTEAFF
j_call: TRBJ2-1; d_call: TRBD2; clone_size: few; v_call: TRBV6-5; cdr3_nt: TGTGCCAGCAGTTATGCGGGACTAGCGGGAACCAATGAGCAGTTCTTC; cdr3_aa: CASSYAGLAGTNEQFF
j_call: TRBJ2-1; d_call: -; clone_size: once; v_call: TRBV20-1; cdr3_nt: TGCAGTGCTAGCGGAAAACGGGGGGCCTCCTACAATGAGCAGTTCTTC; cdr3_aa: CSASGKRGASYNEQFF
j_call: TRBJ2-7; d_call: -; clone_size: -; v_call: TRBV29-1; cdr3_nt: TGCAGCGTTGGATCCAGCTCCTACGAGCAGTACTTC; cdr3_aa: CSVGSSSYEQYF